The clone carrying this T cell receptor beta chain was observed at least ten times. The data stem from a study of metastatic and nonmetastatic thyroid tumors. Background on the study: A comparison of repertoires was made across blood and tumor or nodule tissue from malignant and benign thyroid patients.

All patients were treatment-naive before thyroid surgery. Per the authors' pipeline: For papillary thyroid cancer, a distant-metastasis classifier was constructed from CDR3 differences observed across clinicopathological groups. TCRdb re-called the PCR reads through MiXCR. In this record, the V and J calls reflect TCRdb's handling and not the investigators' own analysis. The sample comprises some 23,000 clones, approximately 11% of which are singletons, and roughly 30% rests with the top ten. Germline V CDR1 and CDR2: MDHEN, SYDVKM. Trimming removed 2 bases from V and 7 bases from J; junction bases left unmatched: 7. This CDR3 region has 16 residues.

The sequence came from a female donor with papillary thyroid cancer or a benign thyroid nodule (not recorded which). Some clones in this sample may be carry-over from other donors' samples. The rearrangement links TRBV28 to TRBJ1-4; 10 nucleotides align to TRBD1. The sequencing input was blood. The CDR3 here is CASSLRQGAVFEKLFF. The CDR3 nucleotides are TGTGCCAGCAGTTTAAGACAGGGGGCGGTGTTTGAAAAACTGTTTTTT.